This T cell receptor beta chain was observed in a study of Ad26.COV2.S vaccination and SARS-CoV-2 variants. A note on this clone: Antigen specificity is unknown.

Study conclusions and caveats: Non-spike TCR breadth did not differ much between vaccine and placebo recipients. Spike-specific responses of CD8+ and CD4+ T cells were reported to display substantial breadth after vaccination. Total T cell responses, in the TCR breadth and depth analyses, may have been underestimated.

Using immunoSEQ multiplex PCR, the repertoire was profiled, and TCRdb retains in-frame clones only, with some absent. The table has around 100,000 clones, under 90% seen once. From germline, CDR1 is LGHDT and CDR2 YNNKEL (reference sequence). The CDR3 runs 14 residues. V lost 3 bases to trimming and J lost 4 bases; unmatched junction nucleotides: 4. The rearrangement joins TRBV3-1 (or the pseudogene TRBV3-2) to TRBJ1-1; 8 nucleotides agree with TRBD1. The receptor was isolated from a human donor who had recovered from COVID-19. Sequencing used peripheral blood, obtained after recovery from COVID-19. CDR3 region: CASSQAGGSTEAFF. CDR3 DNA sequence: TGTGCCAGCAGCCAGGCAGGGGGCAGCACTGAAGCTTTCTTT.